This is a list of T cell receptor beta chains from one sample in a study. TCRdb fed the 5' RACE reads into MiXCR, producing one record per CDR3 protein. The table includes a few thousand distinct CDR3 sequences, approximately 69% detected once. Source material: memory CD4+ T cells sorted from a lymph node. These receptors all stem from a female donor with breast cancer. CDR3s leave out the opening cysteine and the closing phenylalanine or tryptophan. Each record gives: V gene, J gene, CDR3 protein.

>TRBV6-5|TRBJ2-5
ASSYSIWETSGRAGETQY
>TRBV20-1|TRBJ1-2
SARRGQYYGYT
>TRBV9|TRBJ1-6
ASNLDGLNSPLH
>TRBV18|TRBJ2-1
ASSRGQGGEQF
>TRBV5-1|TRBJ2-7
ASSVAGGPYEQY
>TRBV4-1|TRBJ2-3
ASSQGAGTIPDTQY
>TRBV5-1|TRBJ2-5
ASSIDTNEETQY
>TRBV5-4|TRBJ1-1
ASSPRSTVMNTEAF
>TRBV24-1|TRBJ1-5
ATSDLVPRGNSNQPQH
>TRBV29-1|TRBJ1-1
SGGSSSTEAF
>TRBV7-2|TRBJ2-1
ASSLGGGASYNEQF
>TRBV5-1|TRBJ1-2
ASSLDAQLGYT
>TRBV5-1|TRBJ1-4
ASSLAATNEKLF
>TRBV5-1|TRBJ2-7
AALSADSSYEQY
>TRBV7-3|TRBJ2-2
ASSPVRTGELF
>TRBV5-1|TRBJ1-3
ASSLDAGGNTIY